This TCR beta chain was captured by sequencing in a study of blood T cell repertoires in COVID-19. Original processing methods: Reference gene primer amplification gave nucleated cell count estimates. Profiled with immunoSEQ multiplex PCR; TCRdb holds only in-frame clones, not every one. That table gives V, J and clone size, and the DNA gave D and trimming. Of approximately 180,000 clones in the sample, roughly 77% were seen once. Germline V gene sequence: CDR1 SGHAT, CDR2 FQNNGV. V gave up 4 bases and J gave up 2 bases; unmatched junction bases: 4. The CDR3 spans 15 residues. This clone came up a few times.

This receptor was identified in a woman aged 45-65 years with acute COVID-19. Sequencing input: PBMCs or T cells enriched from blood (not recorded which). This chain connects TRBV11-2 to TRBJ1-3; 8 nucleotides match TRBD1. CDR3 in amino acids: CASSSLQGAGNTIYF. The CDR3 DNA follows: TGTGCCAGCAGCTCCTTACAGGGGGCTGGAAACACCATATATTTT.